The source of this T cell receptor beta chain is a study of blood T cell repertoires in COVID-19. Study summary: The United States, Italy and Spain were the sources of the acute and convalescent COVID-19 samples. Nucleic acid was either cDNA or gDNA, and it came from T cells, B-cell-depleted T cells, or PBMCs.

In the source study's methods: Reference gene primers were amplified, and this amplification served to estimate nucleated cell counts. The data were produced by immunoSEQ multiplex PCR, yet TCRdb's version contains in-frame clones alone and is incomplete. The V and J calls and clone size were taken over from that table, and D and trimming were inferred from the DNA. The data contain about 98,000 clones, around 80% of them seen just once; the ten biggest clones take up 18%. The CDR3 is made up of 13 amino acids. CDR1 and CDR2 from the germline V gene are LGHDT and YNNKEL (reference sequence). V lost 2 bases to trimming and J lost 10 bases; unmatched junction nucleotides: 3.

This rearrangement joins TRBV3-1 (or the pseudogene TRBV3-2) to TRBJ1-4, with TRBD1 matching 8 bases. This receptor was obtained from a man older than 75 with acute or convalescent COVID-19. The sequenced material came from peripheral blood. The CDR3 here is CASSQSDRGKLFF. CDR3 DNA sequence: TGTGCCAGCAGCCAATCCGACAGGGGAAAACTGTTTTTT.